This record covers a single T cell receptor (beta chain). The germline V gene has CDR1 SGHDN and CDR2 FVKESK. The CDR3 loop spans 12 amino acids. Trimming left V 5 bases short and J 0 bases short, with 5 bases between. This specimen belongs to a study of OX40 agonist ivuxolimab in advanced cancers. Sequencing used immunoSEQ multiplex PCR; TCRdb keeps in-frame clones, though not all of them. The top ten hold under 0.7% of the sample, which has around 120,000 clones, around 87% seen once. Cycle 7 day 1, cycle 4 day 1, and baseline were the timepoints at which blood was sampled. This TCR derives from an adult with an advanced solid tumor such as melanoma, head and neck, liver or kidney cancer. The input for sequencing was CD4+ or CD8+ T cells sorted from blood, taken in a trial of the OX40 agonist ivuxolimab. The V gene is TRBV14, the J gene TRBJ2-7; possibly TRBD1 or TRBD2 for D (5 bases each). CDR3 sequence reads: CASSGGSYEQYF. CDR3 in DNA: TGTGCCAGCAGCGGGGGCTCCTACGAGCAGTACTTC.